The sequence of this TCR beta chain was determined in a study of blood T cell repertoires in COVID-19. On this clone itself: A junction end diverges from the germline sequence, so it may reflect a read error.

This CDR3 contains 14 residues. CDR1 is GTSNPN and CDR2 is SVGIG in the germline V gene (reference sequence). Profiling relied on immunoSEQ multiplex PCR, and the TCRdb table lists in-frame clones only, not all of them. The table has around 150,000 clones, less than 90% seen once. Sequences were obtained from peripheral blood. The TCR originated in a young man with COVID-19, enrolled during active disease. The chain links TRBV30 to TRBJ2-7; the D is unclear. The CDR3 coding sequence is TGTGCCTGGAGTGTAAGTCTATCCTCCAACGAGCAGTACTTC. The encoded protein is CAWSVSLSSNEQYF.